What follows are 6 T cell receptor beta chains derived from one specimen sequenced in a study of metastatic and nonmetastatic thyroid tumors. Before thyroid surgery, none of the patients had received any treatment. TCRdb reprocessed the PCR reads using MiXCR. Of 85,000 to 95,000 clones listed, 15% are singletons. The sequenced sample was blood. All receptors come from a female donor with papillary thyroid cancer or a benign thyroid nodule (not recorded which). Some clones in this sample may be carry-over from other donors' samples.

The V gene is TRBV5-1, the J gene TRBJ2-7, with 8 bases identical to TRBD2. The CDR3 spans 12 residues. The germline CDR1 and CDR2 sequences are SGHRS and YFSETQ. The V and J ends lost 4 bases and 7 bases, in that order; junction bases with no gene match: 4. In DNA form, the CDR3 reads TGCGCCAGCAGCACGGGAGGGGGAGAGCAGTACTTC. This sequence encodes CASSTGGGEQYF. Variable domain in full (rest from reference TRBV5-1 and TRBJ2-7): KAGVTQTPRYLIKTRGQQVTLSCSPISGHRSVSWYQQTPGQGLQFLFEYFSETQRNKGNFPGRFSGRQFSNSRSEMNVSTLELGDSALYLCASSTGGGEQYFGPGTRLTVT.

The table lists this clone with many counts. Other DNA sequences in this specimen translate into the identical CDR3. The gene calls are TRBV20-1 and TRBJ1-5; D call uncertain. In germline, CDR1 is DFQATT, CDR2 SNEGSKA (reference sequence). The CDR3 is 12 residues long. V was pared by 5 bases and J by 4 bases, with 9 bases between. The CDR3 sequence is CSAGRLNQPQHF. The CDR3 DNA follows: TGCAGTGCTGGGCGGCTGAATCAGCCCCAGCATTTT.

In its sample, this clone was seen many times. The chain carries TRBV30 and TRBJ1-2; no clear D gene. V was pared by 1 base and J by 5 bases, with 5 bases between. Germline V gene lookup returns CDR1 GTSNPN and CDR2 SVGIG (reference sequence). The CDR3 is 11 residues long. CDR3 in amino acids: CAWSAPYGYTF. CDR3 nucleotides: TGTGCCTGGAGTGCGCCTTATGGCTACACCTTC.

This clone was detected ten times or more. The chain uses TRBV7-9 and TRBJ1-2; D remains ambiguous. The CDR3 covers 12 residues. The V end lost 6 bases, the J end lost 4 bases, and 9 bases lay between the germline ends. Germline V CDR1 and CDR2: SEHNR, FQNEAQ (reference sequence). The CDR3: CASSSTFYGYTF. The CDR3 coding sequence is TGTGCCAGCAGTTCAACTTTCTATGGCTACACCTTC.

This clone was detected ten times or more. V and J are TRBV18 and TRBJ1-4, with D hard to call. The V gene's germline CDR1 is KGHSH and CDR2 LQKENI. Trimming shortened V by 0 bases and J by 7 bases, and 15 bases separated the two germline ends. CDR3 length: 16 residues. The CDR3 DNA sequence: TGTGCCAGCTCACCACCATCTCCAGGTAATGTTGAAAAACTGTTTTTT. As protein: CASSPPSPGNVEKLFF.

This clone was seen ten or more times. This chain joins TRBV10-3 and TRBJ1-2, with TRBD1 as a possible D gene (6 bases). Germline CDR1 is ENHRY and CDR2 is SYGVKD. V lost 11 bases and J 3 bases, leaving 13 bases between the germline ends. The CDR3 sequence is 12 residues long. The CDR3 bases are TGTGCCTCCGGGGGGCAGTACTATGGCTACACCTTC. Translated, it gives CASGGQYYGYTF.